This section outlines one T cell receptor (beta chain) sequence together with its context. Its antigen remains unidentified. CDR3 length: 15 residues. Trimming took 7 bases from V and 4 from J; bases not matched to a gene: 12. Per germline, CDR1 SEHNR and CDR2 FQNEAQ (reference sequence). The sample belongs to a study of cytomegalovirus exposure and HLA in healthy donors. Study-wide findings and caveats: CMV serostatus was the only immune exposure information that was available.

PCR was performed using 60 Vbeta and 13 Jbeta primers. Libraries were prepared by immunoSEQ multiplex PCR; TCRdb keeps only in-frame clonotypes and omits some of them. The data hold a few hundred thousand clones, with over 70% observed a single time. The receptor was isolated from a woman aged 55-70 years in good health and CMV-seropositive. Sequenced: PBMCs. This chain connects TRBV7-9 to TRBJ2-5; 7 nucleotides align to TRBD2. CDR3 region: CASNTAAGRAETQYF. Here the CDR3 DNA reads TGTGCCAGCAACACCGCCGCGGGGAGGGCAGAGACCCAGTACTTC.